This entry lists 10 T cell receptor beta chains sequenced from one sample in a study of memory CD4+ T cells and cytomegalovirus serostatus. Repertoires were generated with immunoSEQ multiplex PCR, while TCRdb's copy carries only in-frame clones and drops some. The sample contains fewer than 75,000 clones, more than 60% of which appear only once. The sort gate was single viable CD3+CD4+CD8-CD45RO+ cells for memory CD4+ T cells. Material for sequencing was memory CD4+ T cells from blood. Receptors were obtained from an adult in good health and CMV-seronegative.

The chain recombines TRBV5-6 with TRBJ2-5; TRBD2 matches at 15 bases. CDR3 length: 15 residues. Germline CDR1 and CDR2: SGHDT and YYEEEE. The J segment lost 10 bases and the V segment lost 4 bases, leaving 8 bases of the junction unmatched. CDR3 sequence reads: CASSPRTSGGVGQYF. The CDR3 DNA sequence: TGTGCCAGCAGCCCGAGGACTAGCGGGGGGGTGGGCCAGTACTTC.

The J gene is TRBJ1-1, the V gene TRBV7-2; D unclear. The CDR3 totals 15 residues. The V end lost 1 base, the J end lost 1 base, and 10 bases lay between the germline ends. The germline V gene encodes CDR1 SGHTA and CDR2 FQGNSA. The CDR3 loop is CASSLDAGKNTEAFF. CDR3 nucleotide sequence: TGTGCCAGCAGCTTAGATGCGGGAAAGAACACTGAAGCTTTCTTT.

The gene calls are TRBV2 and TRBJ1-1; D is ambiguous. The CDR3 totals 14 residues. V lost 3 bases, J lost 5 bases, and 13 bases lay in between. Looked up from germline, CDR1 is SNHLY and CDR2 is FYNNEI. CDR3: CASSEETRRTEAFF. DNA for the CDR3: TGTGCCAGCAGTGAGGAGACGAGGAGGACTGAAGCTTTCTTT.

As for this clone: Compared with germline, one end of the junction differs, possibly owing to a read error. CDR3 sequence reads: CASSAIRRGTTEVFF. CDR3 in DNA: TGTGCCAGCAGCGCAATCCGAAGGGGGACCACTGAAGTTTTCTTT. The rearrangement joins TRBV9 to TRBJ1-1, with D perhaps matching TRBD1 (6 bases). The CDR3 runs 15 residues. Germline CDR1 SGDLS, CDR2 YYNGEE.

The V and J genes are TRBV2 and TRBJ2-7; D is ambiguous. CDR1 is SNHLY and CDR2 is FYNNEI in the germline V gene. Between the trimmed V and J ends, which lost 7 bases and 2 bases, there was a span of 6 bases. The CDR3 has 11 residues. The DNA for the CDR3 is TGTGCCAGCACGGCCGCCTACGAGCAGTACTTC. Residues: CASTAAYEQYF.

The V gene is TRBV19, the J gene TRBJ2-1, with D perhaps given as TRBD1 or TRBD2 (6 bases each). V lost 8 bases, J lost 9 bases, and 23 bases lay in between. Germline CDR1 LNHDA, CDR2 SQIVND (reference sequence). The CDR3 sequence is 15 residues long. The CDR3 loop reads CASRSGGGQYSEQFF. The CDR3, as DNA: TGTGCCAGTCGGTCCGGGGGCGGTCAATATTCTGAGCAGTTCTTC.

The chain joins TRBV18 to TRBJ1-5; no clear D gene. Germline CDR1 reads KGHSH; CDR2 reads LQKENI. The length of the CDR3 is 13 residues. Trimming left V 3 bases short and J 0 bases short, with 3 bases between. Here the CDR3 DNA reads TGTGCCAGCTCACCTGGTAGCAATCAGCCCCAGCATTTT. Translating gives CASSPGSNQPQHF.

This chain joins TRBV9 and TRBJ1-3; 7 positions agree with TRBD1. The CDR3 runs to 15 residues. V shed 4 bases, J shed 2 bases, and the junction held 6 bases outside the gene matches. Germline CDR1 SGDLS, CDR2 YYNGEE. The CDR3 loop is CASSRETGAGNTIYF. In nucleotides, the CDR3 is TGTGCCAGCAGCCGAGAAACAGGGGCTGGAAACACCATATATTTT.

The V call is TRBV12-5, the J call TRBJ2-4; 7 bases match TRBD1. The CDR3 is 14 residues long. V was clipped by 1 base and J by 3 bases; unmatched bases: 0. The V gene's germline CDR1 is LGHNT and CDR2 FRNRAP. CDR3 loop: CASGLGDSKNIQYF. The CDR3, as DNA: TGTGCTAGTGGTTTGGGGGACAGCAAAAACATTCAGTACTTC. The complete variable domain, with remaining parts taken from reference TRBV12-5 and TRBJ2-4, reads DARVTQTPRHKVTEMGQEVTMRCQPILGHNTVFWYRQTMMQGLELLAYFRNRAPLDDSGMPKDRFSAEMPDATLATLKIQPSEPRDSAVYFCASGLGDSKNIQYFGAGTRLSVL.

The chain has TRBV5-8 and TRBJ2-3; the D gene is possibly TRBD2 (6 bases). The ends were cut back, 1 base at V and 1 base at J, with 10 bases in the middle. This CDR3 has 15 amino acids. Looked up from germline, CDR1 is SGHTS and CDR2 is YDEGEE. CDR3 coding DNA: TGTGCCAGCAGCTTGTGGGACTTACGCACAGATACGCAGTATTTT. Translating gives CASSLWDLRTDTQYF.